This T cell receptor beta chain was captured in a study of blood T cell repertoires in COVID-19. Study summary: Researchers got acute and convalescent COVID-19 samples from the United States, Italy and Spain. Sources were T cells, B-cell-depleted T cells, or PBMCs; the material itself was cDNA or gDNA.

This clone was seen more than once but under ten times. As originally analysed: From reference gene primer amplification, estimates of nucleated cell counts were derived. Method: immunoSEQ multiplex PCR; TCRdb's copy keeps in-frame clones and lacks some. V, J and clone size derive from that table, while D and trimming were established from the DNA sequence. The sample lists approximately 100,000 clones, 70% to 90% occurring once. Sequencing was done on a sample of peripheral blood. This clonotype was sampled from a man aged 50 to 60 in a cohort sampled during active COVID-19.

CDR3 sequence: CASSITGTGADTQYF. The DNA for the CDR3 is TGTGCCAGTAGTATAACCGGGACAGGGGCAGATACGCAGTATTTT. The V gene is TRBV19, the J gene TRBJ2-3; 10 bases fit TRBD1. With 2 bases clipped from V and 4 bases from J, the junction kept 3 bases outside the gene matches. CDR1 LNHDA and CDR2 SQIVND come from the germline V gene (reference sequence). The CDR3 runs 15 residues.